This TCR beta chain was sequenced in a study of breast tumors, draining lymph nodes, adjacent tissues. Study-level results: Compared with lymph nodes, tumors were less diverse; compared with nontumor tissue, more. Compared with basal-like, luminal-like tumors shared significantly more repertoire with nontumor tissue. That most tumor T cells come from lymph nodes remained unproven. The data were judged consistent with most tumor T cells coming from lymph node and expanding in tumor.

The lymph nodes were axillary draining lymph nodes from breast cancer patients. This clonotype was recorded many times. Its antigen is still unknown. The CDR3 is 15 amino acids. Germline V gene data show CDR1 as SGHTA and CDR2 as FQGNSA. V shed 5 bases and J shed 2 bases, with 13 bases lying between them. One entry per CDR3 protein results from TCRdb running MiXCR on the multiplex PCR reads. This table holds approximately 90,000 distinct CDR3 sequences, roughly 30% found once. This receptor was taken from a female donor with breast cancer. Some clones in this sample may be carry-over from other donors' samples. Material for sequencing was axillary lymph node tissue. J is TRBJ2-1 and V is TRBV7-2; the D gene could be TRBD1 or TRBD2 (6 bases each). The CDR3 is CASSRGGTTYNEQFF. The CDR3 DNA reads TGTGCCAGCAGCCGAGGGGGGACAACCTACAATGAGCAGTTCTTC.